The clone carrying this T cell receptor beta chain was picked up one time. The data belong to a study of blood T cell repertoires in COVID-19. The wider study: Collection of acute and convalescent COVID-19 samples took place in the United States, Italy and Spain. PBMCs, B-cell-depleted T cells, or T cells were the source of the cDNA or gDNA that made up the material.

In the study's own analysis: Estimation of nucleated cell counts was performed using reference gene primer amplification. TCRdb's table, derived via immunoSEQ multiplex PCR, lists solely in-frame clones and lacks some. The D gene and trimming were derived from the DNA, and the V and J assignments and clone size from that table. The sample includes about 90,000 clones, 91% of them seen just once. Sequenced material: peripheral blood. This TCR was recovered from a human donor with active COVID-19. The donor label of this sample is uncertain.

The CDR3 DNA reads as TGTGCCAGCAGCCAAGGACAGGGGCTAAGCACAGATACGCAGTATTTT. It is translated as CASSQGQGLSTDTQYF. The gene calls are TRBV4-2 and TRBJ2-3; 8 nucleotides agree with TRBD1. J was trimmed by 0 bases and V by 1 base; bases with no gene match: 3. The CDR3 sequence is 16 residues long. CDR1 LGHNA and CDR2 YNFKEQ come from the germline V gene.